The 29 T cell receptor beta chains below all came from one sample that was sequenced in a study of T cell responses to AZD1222 COVID-19 vaccine. The protocol was immunoSEQ multiplex PCR, while the TCRdb copy is restricted to in-frame clones and leaves out a portion. The sample yields tens of thousands of clones, about 88% seen once. The sequencing here drew on peripheral blood, taken on day 0 of AZD1222 vaccination. The receptors stem from an adult in good health.

The chain carries TRBV9 and TRBJ1-1, with a tentative D call TRBD1 (6 bases). With 3 bases removed from V and 4 bases from J, the gap between germline ends came to 16 bases. The CDR3 has 15 residues. Germline CDR1 SGDLS, CDR2 YYNGEE. The CDR3 sequence is CASSATGGGGTEAFF. The CDR3 DNA sequence: TGTGCCAGCAGCGCGACAGGAGGCGGTGGCACTGAAGCTTTCTTT. Full variable domain (rest looked up from reference TRBV9 and TRBJ1-1): DSGVTQTPKHLITATGQRVTLRCSPRSGDLSVYWYQQSLDQGLQFLIQYYNGEERAKGNILERFSAQQFPDLHSELNLSSLELGDSALYFCASSATGGGGTEAFFGQGTRLTVV.

The chain combines TRBV6-5 with TRBJ1-2, with a tentative D call TRBD1 (5 bases). CDR1 and CDR2 from the germline V gene are MNHEY and SVGAGI. The CDR3 is 11 amino acids. V lost 3 bases and J 8 bases, leaving 7 bases between the germline ends. The CDR3 region has the DNA TGTGCCAGCAGTTATCAGGGAGGCTACACCTTC. It codes for CASSYQGGYTF.

This chain joins TRBV27 and TRBJ1-5; D is unclear. The CDR3 contains 15 residues. The germline V gene has CDR1 MNHEY and CDR2 SMNVEV (reference sequence). The V gene lost 2 bases and the J gene lost 2 bases, with 10 bases spanning the gap. CDR3 loop: CASSLGPSGNQPQHF. In DNA, the CDR3 is TGTGCCAGCAGTTTAGGCCCCTCAGGCAATCAGCCCCAGCATTTT.

The chain is built from TRBV12-5 and TRBJ1-1; the D gene is possibly TRBD1 (6 bases). V shed 5 bases and J shed 1 base, with 8 bases lying between them. The germline CDR1 and CDR2 sequences are LGHNT and FRNRAP. The length of the CDR3 is 13 residues. In nucleotides, the CDR3 is TGTGCTAGTGGTCCGACAGGGAACACTGAAGCTTTCTTT. This encodes CASGPTGNTEAFF. Variable domain in full (rest from reference TRBV12-5 and TRBJ1-1): DARVTQTPRHKVTEMGQEVTMRCQPILGHNTVFWYRQTMMQGLELLAYFRNRAPLDDSGMPKDRFSAEMPDATLATLKIQPSEPRDSAVYFCASGPTGNTEAFFGQGTRLTVV.

The gene calls are TRBV7-2 and TRBJ2-3; the D gene is possibly TRBD2 (6 bases). This CDR3 spans 15 amino acids. Trimming pared 0 bases from V and 4 bases from J, leaving 11 bases between. The V gene's germline CDR1 is SGHTA and CDR2 FQGNSA. Written as DNA, the CDR3 is TGTGCCAGCAGCTTAGCGAGCGGCGGGGCAGATACGCAGTATTTT. The encoded protein is CASSLASGGADTQYF.

The V gene is TRBV10-3, the J gene TRBJ2-5; 8 bases map to TRBD2. The CDR3 sequence is 16 residues long. The germline V gene has CDR1 ENHRY and CDR2 SYGVKD. V shed 4 bases, J shed 0 bases, and the junction held 7 bases outside the gene matches. Here the CDR3 reads CAISAASGGDQETQYF. The CDR3 DNA sequence: TGTGCCATCAGTGCCGCAAGCGGGGGAGACCAAGAGACCCAGTACTTC.

The chain is built from TRBV3-1 (or the pseudogene TRBV3-2) and TRBJ2-7; no clear D. Trimming took 3 bases from V and 0 from J, leaving 12 bases between them. The CDR3 is 15 amino acids. CDR1 and CDR2 (germline): LGHDT, YNNKEL (reference sequence). CDR3 coding DNA: TGTGCCAGCAGCCACCACGGGCAGGACTCCTACGAGCAGTACTTC. It translates to CASSHHGQDSYEQYF.

This clone was observed a single time. This sequence joins TRBV28 and TRBJ2-2; the match to TRBD1 covers 11 bases. The CDR3 spans 15 residues. Germline loops: CDR1 MDHEN, CDR2 SYDVKM. Unmatched junction bases numbered 0, after V lost 3 bases and J lost 3 bases. DNA of the CDR3: TGTGCCAGCAGTTTGGGACAGGGGGACACCGGGGAGCTGTTTTTT. This encodes CASSLGQGDTGELFF.

The V call is TRBV19, the J call TRBJ2-2, with 10 bases identical to TRBD1. CDR3 size: 15 residues. The V and J ends lost 4 bases and 6 bases, in that order; junction bases with no gene match: 5. From germline, CDR1 is LNHDA and CDR2 SQIVND (reference sequence). Written as DNA, the CDR3 is TGTGCCAGTAGTACTTCCGGGACAGGGGCCGGGGAGCTGTTTTTT. This sequence encodes CASSTSGTGAGELFF.

This clone was found once. The rearrangement joins TRBV7-9 to TRBJ1-2; D ambiguous. The CDR3 has 13 amino acids. Germline CDR1 SEHNR, CDR2 FQNEAQ (reference sequence). Trimming removed 6 bases from V and 8 bases from J, with 16 bases in between. CDR3 DNA: TGTGCCAGCAGAATAGGTTTGGCTACAGGCTACACCTTC. Amino acid sequence: CASRIGLATGYTF.

The rearrangement uses TRBV24-1 and TRBJ2-1; perhaps D is TRBD1 or TRBD2 (5 bases each). This CDR3 is built from 14 residues. Trimming shortened V by 5 bases and J by 8 bases, and 15 bases separated the two germline ends. Germline CDR1 is KGHDR and CDR2 is SFDVKD. The CDR3 DNA sequence: TGTGCCACCAGTGCACCGGGACCCAAAGATGAGCAGTTCTTC. Protein product: CATSAPGPKDEQFF.

This chain connects TRBV12-3 or TRBV12-4 to TRBJ1-2; D remains unclear. Trimming took off 4 bases at V and 7 bases at J, with 10 bases between the two ends. The CDR3 is 12 amino acids. The CDR3 DNA is TGTGCCAGCAGTTGGTCAGCATCTGGCTACACCTTC. Translating it yields CASSWSASGYTF.

V gene TRBV7-3 combines with J gene TRBJ2-3; TRBD2 matches at 16 bases. V lost 6 bases, J lost 5 bases, and 14 bases stayed unmatched. CDR3 length equals 19 residues. Germline-derived CDR1 and CDR2 are SGHTA and FQGTGA. The DNA of the CDR3 is TGTGCCAGCAGTCCACTACCGGGACTAGCGGGAGGGGGCGGAGATACGCAGTATTTT. The encoded protein is CASSPLPGLAGGGGDTQYF.

This chain connects TRBV6-2 or TRBV6-3 to TRBJ1-2; weak D call: TRBD1 (5 bases). Trimming pared 0 bases from V and 3 bases from J, leaving 17 bases between. CDR3 size: 17 residues. CDR1 is MNHEY and CDR2 is SVGEGT in the germline V gene. DNA for the CDR3: TGTGCCAGCAGTTACTCTGGGCAGGGAAGAGCTGACTATGGCTACACCTTC. Encoded protein: CASSYSGQGRADYGYTF.

The chain joins TRBV10-3 to TRBJ2-1, with 10 bases matching TRBD1. The CDR3 is 15 residues long. V shed 4 bases and J 4 bases; nucleotides not matched to a gene: 4. CDR1 and CDR2 (germline): ENHRY, SYGVKD. This chain's CDR3 is CAISGRDRGYNEQFF. CDR3 nucleotides: TGTGCCATCAGTGGCCGGGACAGGGGATACAATGAGCAGTTCTTC.

This clone was counted once. The genes are TRBV6-5 and TRBJ2-7, with 12 nucleotides matching TRBD2. Germline V gives CDR1 MNHEY, CDR2 SVGAGI. V lost 10 bases, J lost 13 bases, and 8 bases stayed unmatched. The CDR3 runs 11 residues. The CDR3: CATLGTSGPYF. The CDR3 region has the DNA TGTGCCACTCTCGGGACTAGCGGGCCCTACTTC.

The V and J genes are TRBV18 and TRBJ2-2; 7 bases agree with TRBD2. Per germline, CDR1 KGHSH and CDR2 LQKENI. Germline trimming cut 3 bases from V and 1 base from J; bases unmatched to any gene: 5. The CDR3 consists of 16 residues. The chain's CDR3 is CASSPLAVENTGELFF. CDR3 coding DNA: TGTGCCAGCTCACCCCTAGCGGTTGAGAACACCGGGGAGCTGTTTTTT.

This clone appeared a few times. The genes are TRBV12-2 and TRBJ1-5; TRBD1 is the table's D call and was not checked against the DNA. TRBV12-2 is labeled a pseudogene. The CDR3 has 15 residues. In DNA form, the CDR3 reads TGTGCAAGTCGCTTAGACAGGGATAGCAATCAGCCCCAGCATTTT. Translating it yields CASRLDRDSNQPQHF.

A few counts support this clone. CDR3 coding DNA: TGTGCCAGCAGCTCCTCCGGGACTTTCAATGAGCAGTTCTTC. Protein product: CASSSSGTFNEQFF. The chain joins TRBV14 to TRBJ2-1, with D possibly being TRBD2 (6 bases). V gave up 5 bases and J gave up 6 bases, with 14 bases separating them. Germline CDR1 and CDR2: SGHDN and FVKESK. The CDR3 has 14 residues. The full variable domain, completed using reference TRBV14 and TRBJ2-1, is EAGVTQFPSHSVIEKGQTVTLRCDPISGHDNLYWYRRVMGKEIKFLLHFVKESKQDESGMPNNRFLAERTGGTYSTLKVQPAELEDSGVYFCASSSSGTFNEQFFGPGTRLTVL.

V is TRBV18 and J is TRBJ1-2; D is unresolved. This CDR3 has 13 amino acids. The germline V gene has CDR1 KGHSH and CDR2 LQKENI. Trimming pared 8 bases from V and 4 bases from J, leaving 14 bases between. The CDR3 here is CASQREGGYGYTF. In DNA, the CDR3 is TGTGCCAGCCAACGCGAGGGCGGCTATGGCTACACCTTC.

The chain employs TRBV23-1 and TRBJ2-3; the D is unclear. TRBV23-1 is annotated as an ORF whose role is uncertain. The CDR3 sequence is 15 residues long. The V gene lost 4 bases and the J gene lost 1 base, with 12 bases spanning the gap. The CDR3 nucleotides are TGCGCCAGCAGTCCGCCAAGGGCCTGCACAGATACGCAGTATTTT. Protein product: CASSPPRACTDTQYF.

This chain links TRBV2 with TRBJ1-5, with TRBD1 identical over 10 bases. V lost 4 bases, J lost 7 bases, and 13 bases stayed unmatched. CDR1 and CDR2 (germline): SNHLY, FYNNEI. CDR3 length equals 17 residues. The DNA for the CDR3 is TGTGCCAGCAGTGTCCCAGCCGGGACAGGGGCGGGCCAGCCCCAGCATTTT. Its translation is CASSVPAGTGAGQPQHF.

The chain employs TRBV19 and TRBJ1-5, with 7 bases lining up with TRBD1. The ends lost 7 bases at V and 3 bases at J; junction bases unmatched: 6. There are 14 residues in the CDR3. The germline CDR1 and CDR2 sequences are LNHDA and SQIVND (reference sequence). This CDR3 reads CASKNRGFNQPQHF. In nucleotides, the CDR3 is TGTGCCAGTAAAAACAGGGGTTTCAATCAGCCCCAGCATTTT.

The V gene is TRBV7-2, the J gene TRBJ2-1, with 7 bases that match TRBD1. With V trimmed by 5 bases and J by 10 bases, 5 bases remained unmatched. The CDR3 extends over 12 amino acids. Germline assignment: CDR1 SGHTA and CDR2 FQGNSA. For the CDR3, the DNA is TGTGCCAGCAGCAAAGACAGGGTAGAGCAGTTCTTC. Encoded protein: CASSKDRVEQFF.

The chain joins TRBV11-2 to TRBJ2-6, with D uncertain. The CDR3 sequence is 15 residues long. V lost 1 base and J 1 base, leaving 5 bases between the germline ends. The germline CDR1 and CDR2 sequences are SGHAT and FQNNGV. The CDR3 region has the DNA TGTGCCAGCAGCTTAGCCTTGTCTGGGGCCAACGTCCTGACTTTC. This codes for CASSLALSGANVLTF.

V usage is TRBV6-6 and J usage is TRBJ1-5, with unresolved D. Germline V lookup: CDR1 MNHNY, CDR2 SVGAGI (reference sequence). The CDR3 covers 11 residues. V lost 6 bases, J lost 5 bases, and 5 bases lay in between. CDR3 sequence (DNA): TGTGCCAGCAGCTCAGATCAGCCCCAGCATTTT. This sequence encodes CASSSDQPQHF.

The chain couples TRBV15 to TRBJ1-5; possible D gene TRBD1, 6 bases. The CDR3 contains 15 residues. CDR1 and CDR2 (germline): LNHNV, YYDKDF (reference sequence). Trimming pared 0 bases from V and 3 bases from J, leaving 9 bases between. CDR3 coding DNA: TGTGCCACCAGCAGAGATAGGACAGTCAATCAGCCCCAGCATTTT. This codes for CATSRDRTVNQPQHF. The entire variable domain, with the rest obtained from reference TRBV15 and TRBJ1-5, is as follows: DAMVIQNPRYQVTQFGKPVTLSCSQTLNHNVMYWYQQKSSQAPKLLFHYYDKDFNNEADTPDNFQSRRPNTSFCFLDIRSPGLGDTAMYLCATSRDRTVNQPQHFGDGTRLSIL.

The genes are TRBV6-2 or TRBV6-3 and TRBJ1-2; 8 nucleotides agree with TRBD1. The CDR3 is 13 residues long. Germline CDR1 is MNHEY and CDR2 is SVGEGT. The V gene end was trimmed by 2 bases and the J gene end by 8 bases; junction bases not matched to a gene: 4. CDR3 DNA: TGTGCCAGCAGTTACGGACAGGGTCCGGGCTACACCTTC. Residues: CASSYGQGPGYTF.

The chain links TRBV28 to TRBJ1-1; no definite D call. CDR3 size: 13 residues. With 3 bases removed from V and 1 base from J, the gap between germline ends came to 6 bases. Germline CDR1 reads MDHEN; CDR2 reads SYDVKM. The CDR3 loop reads CASSLRANTEAFF. CDR3 DNA sequence: TGTGCCAGCAGTTTGAGGGCGAACACTGAAGCTTTCTTT.